The 27 T cell receptor beta chains below all came from one sample that was sequenced in a study of blood T cell repertoires in COVID-19. TCRdb's table, derived via immunoSEQ multiplex PCR, lists solely in-frame clones and lacks some. The table has approximately 210,000 clones, approximately 81% seen once; the top ten hold 3% to 4%. The sample comprised peripheral blood. The origin of the receptors is a woman at least 80 years old with acute or convalescent COVID-19.

This clone is a singleton in its sample. The chain has TRBV7-2 and TRBJ1-2; 7 bases map to TRBD1. CDR1 is SGHTA, CDR2 FQGNSA, per germline. The length of the CDR3 is 16 residues. The ends lost 3 bases at V and 7 bases at J; junction bases unmatched: 14. CDR3 DNA: TGTGCCAGCAGCTTGGTCTCGACAGGGTCCCGTGGTGGCTACACCTTC. It is translated as CASSLVSTGSRGGYTF.

This clone was recorded a few times. CDR3 coding DNA: TGTGCCAGCAGCCCGGGACAGGGGGCGCTTACTGAAGCTTTCTTT. Its protein product is CASSPGQGALTEAFF. V is TRBV11-1 and J is TRBJ1-1; TRBD1 aligns across 12 bases. With V trimmed by 5 bases and J by 5 bases, 6 bases remained unmatched. The CDR3 has 15 residues. Germline CDR1 reads SGHAT; CDR2 reads FQDESV (reference sequence).

In its sample, this clone was seen once. The CDR3 sequence: CASRDAAGGTNEKLFF. The CDR3 bases are TGTGCCAGTAGGGACGCAGCCGGGGGAACTAATGAAAAACTGTTTTTT. This chain joins TRBV19 and TRBJ1-4; D possibly corresponds to TRBD1 (5 bases). The V end lost 6 bases, the J end lost 1 base, and 15 bases lay between the germline ends. This CDR3 comprises 16 residues. Germline CDR1 and CDR2: LNHDA and SQIVND (reference sequence).

As concerns this clone: The junction and the germline gene differ at one end; a read error may be behind it. The J gene is TRBJ1-2, the V gene TRBV7-2, with D hard to call. Germline CDR1 is SGHTA and CDR2 is FQGNSA. The CDR3 totals 14 residues. The CDR3 coding sequence is TGTGCCAGCAGCTCGCCACCCCTGAGAGGCGGGGTGCGTTTC. Encoded protein: CASSSPPLRGGVRF.

This chain connects TRBV7-9 to TRBJ1-1; weak D call: TRBD1 (6 bases). There are 16 residues in the CDR3. V was cut by 5 bases and J by 0 bases, with 16 bases left in between. The germline V gene encodes CDR1 SEHNR and CDR2 FQNEAQ (reference sequence). The CDR3 spells CASSRGGDTLNTEAFF. The DNA for the CDR3 is TGTGCCAGCAGCCGCGGGGGCGACACATTGAACACTGAAGCTTTCTTT.

The CDR3 DNA reads TGCGCCAGCAGCCAAGATTGGGCGTCCTATGGCTACACCTTC. The encoded protein is CASSQDWASYGYTF. The chain links TRBV4-3 to TRBJ1-2, with D hard to call. From germline, CDR1 is LGHNA and CDR2 YSLEER. The V and J ends lost 0 bases and 4 bases respectively, with 9 bases between them. This CDR3 region has 14 residues.

V gene TRBV5-1 combines with J gene TRBJ2-3, with D perhaps TRBD2 (6 bases). Germline-derived CDR1 and CDR2 are SGHRS and YFSETQ. V was pared by 5 bases and J by 2 bases, with 9 bases between. This CDR3 is 13 amino acids long. CDR3 nucleotide sequence: TGCGCCAGCAGTCCGCGGGACACAGATACGCAGTATTTT. It codes for CASSPRDTDTQYF.

This chain joins TRBV30 and TRBJ2-5; TRBD1 is a possible D gene (6 bases). The CDR3 runs 15 residues. Germline V CDR1 and CDR2: GTSNPN, SVGIG (reference sequence). Deletions cut 1 base from V and 4 bases from J, with 16 bases between. CDR3 sequence (DNA): TGTGCCTGGAGTGCAAAACAGGGCCTTGGAGAGACCCAGTACTTC. Protein: CAWSAKQGLGETQYF.

The J gene is TRBJ1-2, the V gene TRBV2, with D uncertain. Germline lookup yields CDR1 SNHLY and CDR2 FYNNEI. The CDR3 is 12 amino acids. Trimming removed 2 bases at V and 2 bases at J, with 3 bases between. The DNA of the CDR3 is TGTGCCAGCAGTGAATCGAACTATGGCTACACCTTC. This translates into CASSESNYGYTF.

This clone showed up just a few times. V usage is TRBV5-1 and J usage is TRBJ1-1; D uncertain. Per the germline V gene, CDR1 is SGHRS and CDR2 is YFSETQ. Deletions cut 0 bases from V and 5 bases from J, with 11 bases between. The CDR3 spans 14 residues. The CDR3 sequence: CASSLDLPGTEAFF. The CDR3 DNA is TGCGCCAGCAGCTTGGATCTCCCGGGAACTGAAGCTTTCTTT.

V gene TRBV7-2 combines with J gene TRBJ1-1; TRBD1 might be the D (5 bases). This CDR3 has 14 residues. Germline CDR1 SGHTA, CDR2 FQGNSA. With 1 base removed from V and 4 bases from J, the gap between germline ends came to 10 bases. The CDR3 is CASSLEGMATEAFF. The CDR3 nucleotides are TGTGCCAGCAGCTTAGAGGGGATGGCCACTGAAGCTTTCTTT.

The chain uses TRBV5-4 and TRBJ1-3; no definite D call. This CDR3 is built from 17 residues. Per the germline V gene, CDR1 is SGHNT and CDR2 is YYREEE (reference sequence). The germline V and J ends were trimmed by 0 bases and 0 bases, with 13 bases remaining between them. CDR3 amino acids: CASSLDGRMTSGNTIYF. CDR3 bases: TGTGCCAGCAGCTTGGACGGGAGGATGACCTCTGGAAACACCATATATTTT.

The chain uses TRBV9 and TRBJ2-5; TRBD2 aligns across 13 bases. The CDR3 sequence is 15 residues long. From germline, CDR1 is SGDLS and CDR2 YYNGEE. V dropped 3 bases and J dropped 5; count of bases not matched to a gene: 4. Here the CDR3 reads CASSAGTSGEETQYF. Written as DNA, the CDR3 is TGTGCCAGCAGCGCCGGGACTAGCGGGGAGGAGACCCAGTACTTC.

V and J are TRBV2 and TRBJ1-1, with D perhaps TRBD1 (6 bases). V was trimmed by 5 bases and J by 4 bases, leaving 14 bases between them. There are 14 residues in the CDR3. Per the germline V gene, CDR1 is SNHLY and CDR2 is FYNNEI. CDR3 in amino acids: CASSRGARGTEAFF. For the CDR3, the DNA is TGTGCCAGCAGTCGGGGGGCGCGGGGCACTGAAGCTTTCTTT.

DNA of the CDR3: TGTGCCAGCAGGGCGGACAGGGATCAGCCCCAGCATTTT. This gives the protein CASRADRDQPQHF. V usage is TRBV2 and J usage is TRBJ1-5; 8 bases line up with TRBD1. With 6 bases clipped from V and 5 bases from J, the junction kept 3 bases outside the gene matches. The CDR3 loop spans 13 amino acids. Germline V gene data show CDR1 as SNHLY and CDR2 as FYNNEI.

The chain joins TRBV10-2 to TRBJ2-6; D is undetermined. Germline assignment: CDR1 WSHSY and CDR2 SAAADI. There are 17 residues in the CDR3. The ends were cut back, 10 bases at V and 0 bases at J, with 19 bases in the middle. The DNA of the CDR3 is TGCGCCACCCTCCGGGTCCCAATCCACTCTGGGGCCAACGTCCTGACTTTC. It translates to CATLRVPIHSGANVLTF.

V usage is TRBV7-2 and J usage is TRBJ2-1; 8 nucleotides line up with TRBD1. The CDR3 extends over 15 amino acids. Germline V gene sequence: CDR1 SGHTA, CDR2 FQGNSA. After removal of 4 bases from V and 3 bases from J, the junction contained 5 bases not matched to a gene. The DNA for the CDR3 is TGTGCCAGCAGCTCGGACAGGGTGTACTACAATGAGCAGTTCTTC. Translated, it gives CASSSDRVYYNEQFF.

The chain uses TRBV3-1 (or the pseudogene TRBV3-2) and TRBJ1-2; TRBD1 aligns across 9 bases. The CDR3 extends over 14 amino acids. V dropped 5 bases and J dropped 7; count of bases not matched to a gene: 8. Germline CDR1 and CDR2: LGHDT and YNNKEL (reference sequence). CDR3 protein: CASSTRQGESGYTF. The CDR3 nucleotides are TGTGCCAGCAGCACCCGACAGGGGGAGAGTGGCTACACCTTC.

The chain joins TRBV5-3 to TRBJ2-1, with a tentative D call TRBD1 (5 bases). TRBV5-3 is classed as an ORF, of uncertain function. The CDR3 extends over 13 amino acids. V lost 1 base and J 15 bases, leaving 17 bases between the germline ends. The CDR3 DNA follows: TGTGCCAGAAGCTTGTGGTTTTTGGCAGGGCGGTTCTTC. This translates into CARSLWFLAGRFF.

The gene calls are TRBV5-6 and TRBJ1-1, with a weak D call TRBD1 (5 bases). V was shortened by 0 bases and J by 4 bases, with 7 bases between the two germline ends. The CDR3 extends over 13 amino acids. The germline gives CDR1 SGHDT, CDR2 YYEEEE. The CDR3 coding sequence is TGTGCCAGCAGCTTGGCAGGGTCCACTGAAGCTTTCTTT. Its protein is CASSLAGSTEAFF.

This clone was seen more than once but under ten times. The chain links TRBV5-1 to TRBJ1-2; possibly TRBD1 for D (5 bases). The germline CDR1 and CDR2 sequences are SGHRS and YFSETQ. V dropped 3 bases and J dropped 5 bases, with 14 bases sitting between them. The CDR3 length is 14 residues. In DNA form, the CDR3 reads TGCGCCAGCAGCTCGGGTACAGGTTCTTATGGCTACACCTTC. Amino acid sequence: CASSSGTGSYGYTF.

This clone is a singleton in its sample. This chain connects TRBV19 to TRBJ1-5; D is perhaps TRBD1 (6 bases). This CDR3 has 14 residues. CDR1 and CDR2 (germline): LNHDA, SQIVND (reference sequence). V lost 5 bases, J lost 3 bases, and 11 bases lay in between. The CDR3 region has the DNA TGTGCCAGTAGTGCCGGACAGCTCAATCAGCCCCAGCATTTT. It is translated as CASSAGQLNQPQHF.

The chain links TRBV10-3 to TRBJ1-3; 9 positions agree with TRBD1. Losses at the gene ends were 7 bases for V and 0 bases for J; bases not matched to a gene: 10. The CDR3 spans 17 residues. Germline V gene sequence: CDR1 ENHRY, CDR2 SYGVKD. The CDR3 region is CAINPSGTGRSGNTIYF. CDR3 sequence (DNA): TGTGCCATCAACCCTTCCGGGACAGGGCGCTCTGGAAACACCATATATTTT.

The chain links TRBV24-1 to TRBJ2-2; D not certain. The V and J ends lost 6 bases and 6 bases respectively, with 13 bases between them. Germline V gene sequence: CDR1 KGHDR, CDR2 SFDVKD. The CDR3 is made up of 14 amino acids. CDR3 DNA: TGTGCCACCAGTCTGTCGGGTACCGCCGGGGAGCTGTTTTTT. This encodes CATSLSGTAGELFF.

The CDR3: CASSQEGSYTGELFF. The CDR3 DNA is TGTGCCAGCAGCCAGGAGGGGAGCTACACCGGGGAGCTGTTTTTT. V usage is TRBV14 and J usage is TRBJ2-2, with TRBD2 as a possible D gene (6 bases). Germline CDR1 is SGHDN and CDR2 is FVKESK. Trimming pared 3 bases from V and 3 bases from J, leaving 11 bases between. This CDR3 contains 15 residues.

J is TRBJ2-5 and V is TRBV5-1, with TRBD2 identical over 8 bases. The germline CDR1 and CDR2 sequences are SGHRS and YFSETQ. With 4 bases clipped from V and 1 base from J, the junction kept 9 bases outside the gene matches. This CDR3 spans 16 amino acids. CDR3 DNA sequence: TGCGCCAGCAGCCTATCCCCGGGGACTAGCCAAGAGACCCAGTACTTC. Its protein product is CASSLSPGTSQETQYF. Based on the CDR3 plus reference TRBV5-1 and TRBJ2-5, the full variable domain is KAGVTQTPRYLIKTRGQQVTLSCSPISGHRSVSWYQQTPGQGLQFLFEYFSETQRNKGNFPGRFSGRQFSNSRSEMNVSTLELGDSALYLCASSLSPGTSQETQYFGPGTRLLVL.

The chain is built from TRBV2 and TRBJ1-1, with D perhaps TRBD1 (5 bases). The V gene's germline CDR1 is SNHLY and CDR2 FYNNEI. Trimming stripped 7 bases from V and 1 base from J, with 16 bases between. The CDR3 extends over 15 amino acids. The CDR3 loop reads CASTPEAGKNTEAFF. The CDR3 DNA reads as TGTGCCAGCACTCCCGAAGCAGGGAAGAACACTGAAGCTTTCTTT.